The next 28 T cell receptor beta chains were all read from a single sample in a study of control samples from healthy donors and cancer patients. The assay was immunoSEQ multiplex PCR, and TCRdb's table has in-frame clones only and misses some. The data hold about 85,000 clones, with 70% to 90% observed a single time. Sequencing was done on a sample of blood. The source of these receptors is a woman aged 60 to 75 in good health.

The J gene is TRBJ2-3, the V gene TRBV19; 8 bases are shared with TRBD1. The trim removed 3 bases at V and 8 bases at J, leaving 16 bases unmatched. Germline V gene data show CDR1 as LNHDA and CDR2 as SQIVND (reference sequence). The CDR3 has 17 amino acids. CDR3 region: CASSIENRGMESGTQYF. The CDR3 nucleotides are TGTGCCAGTAGTATCGAAAACAGGGGGATGGAGAGTGGTACGCAGTATTTT.

This clone was counted only a few times. The gene calls are TRBV4-2 and TRBJ1-5; D gene uncertain. Germline CDR1 is LGHNA and CDR2 is YNFKEQ. V lost 0 bases to trimming and J lost 2 bases, with 11 bases between them. CDR3 size: 16 residues. The CDR3: CASSQDLKGGNQPQHF. The CDR3 bases are TGTGCCAGCAGCCAAGATTTAAAGGGCGGCAATCAGCCCCAGCATTTT.

This chain uses TRBV28 with TRBJ1-2; D gene uncertain. The V end was cut by 3 bases, the J end by 7 bases, with 12 bases between. CDR1 and CDR2 (germline): MDHEN, SYDVKM. This CDR3 contains 13 residues. The CDR3 DNA sequence: TGTGCCAGCAGTTTCGAGGGATTGCGTGGCTACACCTTC. Amino acid sequence: CASSFEGLRGYTF.

The CDR3 nucleotides read TGTGCCAGCAGTGCGCAGGACAGGGGGTATAGGAATGAGCAGTTCTTC. This codes for CASSAQDRGYRNEQFF. This chain connects TRBV27 to TRBJ2-1, with 10 positions matching TRBD1. Trimming took 5 bases from V and 7 from J; bases not matched to a gene: 11. The CDR3 length is 16 residues. The germline gives CDR1 MNHEY, CDR2 SMNVEV (reference sequence).

The CDR3 region has the DNA TGTGCCAGCAATCAGCCCCAGCATTTT. Translation gives CASNQPQHF. The chain has TRBV2 and TRBJ1-5; no firm D call. CDR1 SNHLY and CDR2 FYNNEI come from the germline V gene. V lost 7 bases to trimming and J lost 5 bases, with 0 bases between them. The CDR3 spans 9 residues.

The chain is built from TRBV3-1 (or the pseudogene TRBV3-2) and TRBJ2-3, with 8 bases that match TRBD2. The V segment lost 4 bases and the J segment 2 bases; nucleotides outside the gene matches: 5. The germline V gene encodes CDR1 LGHDT and CDR2 YNNKEL (reference sequence). The CDR3 sequence is 15 residues long. CDR3 region: CASSPAGVNTDTQYF. CDR3 DNA sequence: TGTGCCAGCAGCCCAGCGGGGGTGAACACAGATACGCAGTATTTT.

The chain links TRBV2 to TRBJ1-5; 8 bases align to TRBD1. Germline loops: CDR1 SNHLY, CDR2 FYNNEI. With 6 bases clipped from V and 6 bases from J, the junction kept 7 bases outside the gene matches. There are 14 residues in the CDR3. This CDR3 is CASSATGGGQPQHF. CDR3 nucleotide sequence: TGTGCCAGCAGCGCCACAGGGGGAGGTCAGCCCCAGCATTTT.

This chain links TRBV19 with TRBJ1-4, with 7 bases matching TRBD1. V shed 8 bases, J shed 7 bases, and the junction held 7 bases outside the gene matches. The CDR3 runs 13 residues. Germline lookup yields CDR1 LNHDA and CDR2 SQIVND (reference sequence). The chain's CDR3 is CASLDRALEKLFF. CDR3 nucleotide sequence: TGTGCCAGTCTCGACAGGGCCCTTGAAAAACTGTTTTTT.

Written as DNA, the CDR3 is TGCGCCAGCAGCCAAGCGCAGGCAAGTGCAACTAATGAAAAACTGTTTTTT. Protein product: CASSQAQASATNEKLFF. The chain couples TRBV4-1 to TRBJ1-4; D unclear. This CDR3 has 17 amino acids. CDR1 and CDR2 (germline): MGHRA, YSYEKL. V was shortened by 1 base and J by 0 bases, with 12 bases between the two germline ends.

This chain joins TRBV19 and TRBJ1-3; tentative D call: TRBD1 (6 bases). Germline assignment: CDR1 LNHDA and CDR2 SQIVND (reference sequence). This CDR3 has 16 residues. Trimming took 3 bases from V and 2 from J, leaving 14 bases between them. The CDR3 DNA follows: TGTGCCAGTAGTATGATTGACAGGCTGACTGGAAACACCATATATTTT. Protein sequence: CASSMIDRLTGNTIYF.

The V and J genes are TRBV3-1 (or the pseudogene TRBV3-2) and TRBJ2-3, with 9 bases identical to TRBD2. Germline CDR1 and CDR2: LGHDT and YNNKEL (reference sequence). V shed 5 bases, J shed 3 bases, and the junction held 3 bases outside the gene matches. The CDR3 is 14 residues long. DNA of the CDR3: TGTGCCAGCAGCAGACTAGCGGTAACAGATACGCAGTATTTT. Residues: CASSRLAVTDTQYF.

The chain recombines TRBV13 with TRBJ2-1, with D perhaps TRBD2 (5 bases). Germline-derived CDR1 and CDR2 are PRHDT and FYEKMQ (reference sequence). The CDR3 covers 13 residues. Trimming left V 4 bases short and J 3 bases short, with 7 bases between. DNA of the CDR3: TGTGCCAGCAGCTACCGGGACTACAATGAGCAGTTCTTC. Its translation is CASSYRDYNEQFF.

The J gene is TRBJ1-2, the V gene TRBV27; possible D gene TRBD1, 6 bases. From germline, CDR1 is MNHEY and CDR2 SMNVEV (reference sequence). The CDR3 contains 14 residues. Trimming pared 6 bases from V and 3 bases from J, leaving 14 bases between. CDR3 nucleotide sequence: TGTGCCAGCAGGGAACAGGGCGGGGACTATGGCTACACCTTC. Translating gives CASREQGGDYGYTF.

The rearrangement uses TRBV11-2 and TRBJ2-1; D perhaps matches TRBD2 (5 bases). The CDR3 loop spans 15 amino acids. The V end lost 4 bases, the J end lost 2 bases, and 12 bases lay between the germline ends. CDR1 and CDR2 from the germline V gene are SGHAT and FQNNGV. This CDR3 reads CASSSSGSTYNEQFF. CDR3 nucleotides: TGTGCCAGCAGCTCCAGCGGCAGTACCTACAATGAGCAGTTCTTC.

The rearrangement joins TRBV28 to TRBJ2-1; D gene ambiguous. Per germline, CDR1 MDHEN and CDR2 SYDVKM. The length of the CDR3 is 14 residues. V was clipped by 5 bases and J by 7 bases, with 15 bases between them. CDR3 loop: CASSTNPDGNEQFF. The DNA of the CDR3 is TGTGCCAGCAGTACTAACCCGGACGGGAATGAGCAGTTCTTC.

This clone appeared once. The rearrangement links TRBV19 to TRBJ1-2, with D possibly being TRBD1 (5 bases). The CDR3 has 14 residues. The V end was cut by 5 bases, the J end by 7 bases, with 17 bases between. Germline V gene sequence: CDR1 LNHDA, CDR2 SQIVND (reference sequence). The CDR3 loop is CASSPTGQGAGYTF. CDR3 DNA sequence: TGTGCCAGTAGTCCAACGGGCCAGGGTGCTGGCTACACCTTC.

The chain has TRBV5-4 and TRBJ2-1, with D perhaps TRBD2 (5 bases). The CDR3 contains 14 residues. Germline loops: CDR1 SGHNT, CDR2 YYREEE (reference sequence). The V end lost 4 bases, the J end lost 0 bases, and 8 bases lay between the germline ends. CDR3 nucleotide sequence: TGTGCCAGCAGCCAACGGGACTCCTACAATGAGCAGTTCTTC. This encodes CASSQRDSYNEQFF. Full variable domain (outside the CDR3, taken from reference TRBV5-4 and TRBJ2-1): ETGVTQSPTHLIKTRGQQVTLRCSSQSGHNTVSWYQQALGQGPQFIFQYYREEENGRGNFPPRFSGLQFPNYSSELNVNALELDDSALYLCASSQRDSYNEQFFGPGTRLTVL.

This CDR3 reads CASSVTAGQKNTEAFF. As DNA, the CDR3 is TGTGCCAGCAGCGTAACGGCAGGACAGAAGAACACTGAAGCTTTCTTT. V usage is TRBV9 and J usage is TRBJ1-1; the D gene is possibly TRBD1 (6 bases). Between the trimmed V and J ends, which lost 1 base and 1 base, there was a span of 14 bases. The V gene's germline CDR1 is SGDLS and CDR2 YYNGEE. The CDR3 length is 16 residues.

This chain joins TRBV7-2 and TRBJ2-1; D is undetermined. Germline V lookup: CDR1 SGHTA, CDR2 FQGNSA. The V and J ends lost 1 base and 4 bases respectively, with 8 bases between them. The CDR3 is 14 amino acids. The chain's CDR3 is CASSLVPRYNEQFF. The DNA for the CDR3 is TGTGCCAGCAGCTTAGTTCCTAGATACAATGAGCAGTTCTTC.

The chain carries TRBV6-6 and TRBJ1-6; possible D gene TRBD1, 5 bases. The germline gives CDR1 MNHNY, CDR2 SVGAGI (reference sequence). The V and J ends lost 8 bases and 5 bases respectively, with 10 bases between them. This CDR3 region has 13 residues. CDR3 protein: CASHEGHNSPLHF. Here the CDR3 DNA reads TGTGCCAGCCATGAGGGGCATAATTCACCCCTCCACTTT.

This clone was detected once. Other DNA sequences in this sample translate to the same CDR3. CDR3: CASSPPGRDYGYTF. CDR3 nucleotide sequence: TGTGCCAGCTCACCACCCGGACGAGACTATGGCTACACCTTC. The genes are TRBV18 and TRBJ1-2; D gene ambiguous. Germline CDR1 and CDR2: KGHSH and LQKENI. The V end was cut by 0 bases, the J end by 3 bases, with 8 bases between. The CDR3 runs 14 residues.

The chain uses TRBV19 and TRBJ2-5; TRBD2 might be the D (6 bases). Per the germline V gene, CDR1 is LNHDA and CDR2 is SQIVND (reference sequence). This CDR3 has 14 amino acids. Trimming shortened V by 4 bases and J by 1 base, and 10 bases separated the two germline ends. The CDR3 bases are TGTGCCAGTAGTAGTCTAGCGACCCAAGAGACCCAGTACTTC. Amino acids: CASSSLATQETQYF.

The chain is built from TRBV3-1 (or the pseudogene TRBV3-2) and TRBJ2-3; possible D gene TRBD2, 6 bases. The V gene's germline CDR1 is LGHDT and CDR2 YNNKEL (reference sequence). This CDR3 is 16 amino acids long. V was shortened by 2 bases and J by 3 bases, with 15 bases between the two germline ends. CDR3 residues: CASSQQAGMGTDTQYF. As DNA, the CDR3 is TGTGCCAGCAGCCAACAGGCGGGAATGGGGACAGATACGCAGTATTTT.

The rearrangement uses TRBV6-5 and TRBJ1-1, with 8 bases lining up with TRBD1. This CDR3 has 16 residues. Unmatched junction bases numbered 8, after V lost 0 bases and J lost 5 bases. CDR1 is MNHEY and CDR2 is SVGAGI in the germline V gene. CDR3 sequence (DNA): TGTGCCAGCAGTTACTCGCAGGGGGCGATTCGGACTGAAGCTTTCTTT. Translating gives CASSYSQGAIRTEAFF.

The chain couples TRBV13 to TRBJ2-1; 12 positions agree with TRBD2. V was pared by 5 bases and J by 5 bases, with 7 bases of the junction left unmatched. The germline V gene encodes CDR1 PRHDT and CDR2 FYEKMQ (reference sequence). The CDR3 is made up of 16 amino acids. CDR3 coding DNA: TGTGCCAGCAGCCAGGTGGGACTAGCGGGTGACAATGAGCAGTTCTTC. It specifies CASSQVGLAGDNEQFF. Combining the CDR3 with reference TRBV13 and TRBJ2-1 gives the whole variable domain AAGVIQSPRHLIKEKRETATLKCYPIPRHDTVYWYQQGPGQDPQFLISFYEKMQSDKGSIPDRFSAQQFSDYHSELNMSSLELGDSALYFCASSQVGLAGDNEQFFGPGTRLTVL.

The J gene is TRBJ2-5, the V gene TRBV5-1; 12 bases fit TRBD1. The V segment lost 9 bases and the J segment 5 bases; nucleotides outside the gene matches: 14. The CDR3 spans 16 residues. CDR1 SGHRS and CDR2 YFSETQ come from the germline V gene. CDR3 nucleotide sequence: TGCGCCATTCCCAGGATAGGGGACAGGGGGCGCGAGACCCAGTACTTC. As protein: CAIPRIGDRGRETQYF.

The chain links TRBV28 to TRBJ1-4, with TRBD1 matching over 8 bases. The CDR3 runs to 15 residues. Germline CDR1 reads MDHEN; CDR2 reads SYDVKM. V was clipped by 6 bases and J by 0 bases; unmatched bases: 3. DNA for the CDR3: TGTGCCAGCAGCCGGACAGGGTCAACTAATGAAAAACTGTTTTTT. Encoded protein: CASSRTGSTNEKLFF.

V and J are TRBV19 and TRBJ2-5; possibly TRBD1 for D (5 bases). Trimming cost V 2 bases and J 2 bases, with 18 bases left between them. The germline V gene encodes CDR1 LNHDA and CDR2 SQIVND (reference sequence). There are 17 residues in the CDR3. CDR3 sequence (DNA): TGTGCCAGTAGTATAAGGGGTATCGCCCCCGCGCAAGAGACCCAGTACTTC. Its protein is CASSIRGIAPAQETQYF.